The 17 T cell receptor beta chains below were found in one sample sequenced in a study of T cell responses to AZD1222 COVID-19 vaccine. Data came from immunoSEQ multiplex PCR; TCRdb stores just in-frame clones and leaves some out. The sample consists of more than 90,000 clones, about nine tenths of them appearing once. The input for sequencing was peripheral blood, taken 28 days after the second AZD1222 dose. The receptors were sampled from an adult who received the AZD1222 COVID-19 vaccine.

The chain recombines TRBV6-5 with TRBJ1-2, with 7 nucleotides matching TRBD1. The trim removed 0 bases at V and 8 bases at J, leaving 12 bases unmatched. The CDR3 is 16 amino acids. The germline V gene has CDR1 MNHEY and CDR2 SVGAGI. The DNA of the CDR3 is TGTGCCAGCAGTTACTCAGGGTTCAGGCAGGGGGAAGGCTACACCTTC. Residues: CASSYSGFRQGEGYTF.

The genes are TRBV7-8 and TRBJ1-5; D remains ambiguous. With 2 bases removed from V and 5 bases from J, the gap between germline ends came to 4 bases. CDR3 size: 12 residues. Per germline, CDR1 SGHVS and CDR2 FQNEAQ. CDR3 coding DNA: TGTGCCAGCAGCTTACGGGATCAGCCCCAGCATTTT. Translation gives CASSLRDQPQHF.

V is TRBV11-2 and J is TRBJ2-1; TRBD2 agrees at 9 bases. The V and J ends lost 6 bases and 7 bases, in that order; junction bases with no gene match: 13. Germline V CDR1 and CDR2: SGHAT, FQNNGV. The CDR3 is made up of 16 amino acids. CDR3 amino acids: CASRNRAPSGKNEQFF. The CDR3 DNA follows: TGTGCCAGCAGGAATCGGGCCCCTAGCGGGAAAAATGAGCAGTTCTTC.

The genes are TRBV28 and TRBJ2-7, with TRBD2 matching over 8 bases. V lost 11 bases and J lost 5; bases outside the gene matches: 14. Germline CDR1 MDHEN, CDR2 SYDVKM. CDR3 length equals 14 residues. DNA of the CDR3: TGTGCCGTAGAGGCTAGCGGGTATTCCCACGAGCAGTACTTC. Amino acids: CAVEASGYSHEQYF.

The chain combines TRBV2 with TRBJ2-3; D is undetermined. V lost 7 bases, J lost 2 bases, and 16 bases lay in between. CDR3 length equals 15 residues. Germline CDR1 SNHLY, CDR2 FYNNEI. The CDR3, as DNA: TGTGCCAGCACTACCTCCGCACAGTACACAGATACGCAGTATTTT. This sequence encodes CASTTSAQYTDTQYF.

A few counts support this clone. The V and J genes are TRBV3-1 (or the pseudogene TRBV3-2) and TRBJ1-2; D unclear. The germline gives CDR1 LGHDT, CDR2 YNNKEL (reference sequence). This CDR3 has 11 amino acids. The ends were cut back, 4 bases at V and 5 bases at J, with 5 bases in the middle. This CDR3 reads CASSLGYGYTF. The CDR3 bases are TGTGCCAGCAGCCTAGGGTATGGCTACACCTTC.

This clone came up once. This chain uses TRBV9 with TRBJ2-2; D gene ambiguous. V lost 4 bases, J lost 1 base, and 5 bases lay in between. Germline V gene lookup returns CDR1 SGDLS and CDR2 YYNGEE. CDR3 length equals 13 residues. The CDR3 region has the DNA TGTGCCAGCAGCCCCAGGAACACCGGGGAGCTGTTTTTT. This encodes CASSPRNTGELFF.

The genes are TRBV5-1 and TRBJ2-7; no clear D gene. Between the trimmed V and J ends, which lost 4 bases and 4 bases, there was a span of 24 bases. Germline CDR1 SGHRS, CDR2 YFSETQ. The CDR3 runs to 17 residues. The CDR3 protein is CASSAAGPLTAPYEQYF. CDR3 nucleotide sequence: TGCGCCAGCAGCGCGGCCGGGCCCCTAACGGCCCCTTACGAGCAGTACTTC.

This rearrangement joins TRBV6-5 to TRBJ1-5; D might be TRBD1 (6 bases). Trimming shortened V by 4 bases and J by 5 bases, and 9 bases separated the two germline ends. CDR1 and CDR2 from the germline V gene are MNHEY and SVGAGI. CDR3 length: 13 residues. The CDR3 region is CASSLGAHQPQHF. CDR3 DNA sequence: TGTGCCAGCAGTTTGGGGGCACATCAGCCCCAGCATTTT.

The chain couples TRBV6-5 to TRBJ1-5, with TRBD1 as a possible D gene (6 bases). CDR3 length: 15 residues. Between the trimmed V and J ends, which lost 4 bases and 0 bases, there was a span of 10 bases. Germline lookup yields CDR1 MNHEY and CDR2 SVGAGI. The CDR3 loop reads CASSWTAYSNQPQHF. CDR3 bases: TGTGCCAGCAGTTGGACAGCATATAGCAATCAGCCCCAGCATTTT.

The genes are TRBV25-1 and TRBJ2-3; 10 nucleotides align to TRBD1. CDR3 length equals 17 residues. V lost 4 bases, J lost 2 bases, and 9 bases stayed unmatched. The germline CDR1 and CDR2 sequences are MGHDK and SYGVNS. The CDR3 is CASSGAKGQGITDTQYF. The CDR3 coding sequence is TGTGCCAGCAGTGGTGCTAAGGGACAGGGGATCACAGATACGCAGTATTTT.

The chain is built from TRBV6-5 and TRBJ1-2, with D tentatively TRBD1 (5 bases). This CDR3 is 14 amino acids long. Germline V lookup: CDR1 MNHEY, CDR2 SVGAGI. Trimming removed 7 bases at V and 5 bases at J, with 17 bases between. In DNA form, the CDR3 reads TGTGCCAGCACCCTCTCGGGGACTGGGTATGGCTACACCTTC. Encoded protein: CASTLSGTGYGYTF.

Turning to this clone: Compared with germline, one end of the junction differs, possibly owing to a read error. The CDR3 DNA follows: TGTGCCAACAGTAACGGACAGGGAGTGAGCTATGGCTACACCTTC. Protein: CANSNGQGVSYGYTF. The chain combines TRBV6-5 with TRBJ1-2; 8 nucleotides match TRBD1. This CDR3 spans 15 amino acids. Germline-derived CDR1 and CDR2 are MNHEY and SVGAGI.

This clone was detected a few times. V and J are TRBV29-1 and TRBJ2-1; 14 bases map to TRBD2. Germline assignment: CDR1 SQVTM and CDR2 ANQGSEA. The J segment lost 7 bases and the V segment lost 8 bases, leaving 7 bases of the junction unmatched. CDR3 length equals 14 residues. DNA for the CDR3: TGCAGCCTTCGACTAGCGGGAGGGCGGAATGAGCAGTTCTTC. Residues: CSLRLAGGRNEQFF.

This chain connects TRBV7-8 to TRBJ2-3, with a possible D match to TRBD2 (5 bases). Looked up from germline, CDR1 is SGHVS and CDR2 is FQNEAQ. The V gene lost 5 bases and the J gene lost 2 bases, with 8 bases spanning the gap. The CDR3 has 13 residues. CDR3 bases: TGTGCCAGCAGCGTCGACTACACAGATACGCAGTATTTT. Translated: CASSVDYTDTQYF.

This chain joins TRBV11-3 and TRBJ1-6; no definite D call. Per germline, CDR1 SGHNT and CDR2 YENEEA. V was shortened by 5 bases and J by 0 bases, with 17 bases between the two germline ends. This CDR3 has 18 residues. In DNA form, the CDR3 reads TGTGCCAGCAGCCCCAGTAAGTGGGAAAGCTCCTATAATTCACCCCTCCACTTT. As protein: CASSPSKWESSYNSPLHF.

This chain links TRBV6-5 with TRBJ2-2; unclear D gene. Trimming removed 0 bases from V and 5 bases from J, with 7 bases in between. The CDR3 covers 14 residues. Germline CDR1 and CDR2: MNHEY and SVGAGI. The CDR3 sequence is CASSYSEGTGELFF. In nucleotides, the CDR3 is TGTGCCAGCAGTTACTCCGAAGGAACCGGGGAGCTGTTTTTT.